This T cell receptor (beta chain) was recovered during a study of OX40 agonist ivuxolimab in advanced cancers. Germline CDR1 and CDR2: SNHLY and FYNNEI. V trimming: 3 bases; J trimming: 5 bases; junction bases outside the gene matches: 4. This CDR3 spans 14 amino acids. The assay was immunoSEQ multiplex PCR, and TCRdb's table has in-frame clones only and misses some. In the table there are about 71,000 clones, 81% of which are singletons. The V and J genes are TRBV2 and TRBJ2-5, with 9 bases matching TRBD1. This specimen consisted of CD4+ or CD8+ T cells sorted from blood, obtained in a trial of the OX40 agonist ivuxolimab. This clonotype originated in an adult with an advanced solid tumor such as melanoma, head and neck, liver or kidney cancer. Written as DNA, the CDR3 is TGTGCCAGCAGTGACGGACAGGGGAGTGAGACCCAGTACTTC. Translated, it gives CASSDGQGSETQYF.